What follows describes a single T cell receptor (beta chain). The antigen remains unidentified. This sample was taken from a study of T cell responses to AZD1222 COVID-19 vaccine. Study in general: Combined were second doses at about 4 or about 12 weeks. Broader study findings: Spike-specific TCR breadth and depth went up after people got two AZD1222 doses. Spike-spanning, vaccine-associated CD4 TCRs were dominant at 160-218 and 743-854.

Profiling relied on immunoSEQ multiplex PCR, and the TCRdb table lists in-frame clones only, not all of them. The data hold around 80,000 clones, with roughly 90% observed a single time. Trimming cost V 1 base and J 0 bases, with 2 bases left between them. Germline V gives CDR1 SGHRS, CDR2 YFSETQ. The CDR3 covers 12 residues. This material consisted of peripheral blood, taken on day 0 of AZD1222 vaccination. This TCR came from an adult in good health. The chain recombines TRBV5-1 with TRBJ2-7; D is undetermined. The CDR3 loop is CASSLPSYEQYF. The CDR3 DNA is TGCGCCAGCAGCTTGCCCTCCTACGAGCAGTACTTC.